The next 7 T cell receptor beta chains were all read from a single sample in a study of blood T cell repertoires in COVID-19. Profiled with immunoSEQ multiplex PCR; TCRdb holds only in-frame clones, not every one. The profile covers hundreds of thousands of clones, with approximately 88% appearing a single time and roughly 7.4% taken by the ten largest. Sequencing used peripheral blood. All receptors come from a woman in her 50s with COVID-19, enrolled during active disease.

This chain links TRBV4-1 with TRBJ1-5; 8 nucleotides line up with TRBD1. The V gene's germline CDR1 is MGHRA and CDR2 YSYEKL. The trim removed 2 bases at V and 6 bases at J, leaving 6 bases unmatched. The CDR3 length is 15 residues. CDR3 nucleotides: TGCGCCAGCAGCCAAACGGGACAGGAAATTCAGCCCCAGCATTTT. This codes for CASSQTGQEIQPQHF.

The chain carries TRBV29-1 and TRBJ1-2, with D perhaps matching TRBD1 (5 bases). Germline values: CDR1 SQVTM, CDR2 ANQGSEA. Trimming shortened V by 7 bases and J by 0 bases, and 21 bases separated the two germline ends. The CDR3 has 16 amino acids. DNA for the CDR3: TGCAGCGCAGACAGCGCGCAGGGACTAGCTAACTATGGCTACACCTTC. This translates into CSADSAQGLANYGYTF.

In the case of this clone: The identical CDR3 is also encoded by other nucleotide sequences in the sample. The J gene is TRBJ2-5, the V gene TRBV5-1; tentatively, D is TRBD1 (5 bases). Per germline, CDR1 SGHRS and CDR2 YFSETQ. With 0 bases removed from V and 3 bases from J, the gap between germline ends came to 6 bases. The CDR3 is 13 amino acids. CDR3 DNA: TGCGCCAGCAGCTTGGAAGGGGAAGAGACCCAGTACTTC. Translating it yields CASSLEGEETQYF.

This chain joins TRBV30 and TRBJ2-4, with 7 bases that match TRBD2. This CDR3 comprises 18 residues. The V segment lost 0 bases and the J segment 0 bases; nucleotides outside the gene matches: 11. Per germline, CDR1 GTSNPN and CDR2 SVGIG (reference sequence). This CDR3 is CAWSVGLGRELAKNIQYF. The CDR3 bases are TGTGCCTGGAGTGTAGGTCTGGGGCGGGAGCTAGCCAAAAACATTCAGTACTTC.

The J gene is TRBJ1-2, the V gene TRBV7-2, with a weak D call TRBD1 (5 bases). CDR1 and CDR2 (germline): SGHTA, FQGNSA. This CDR3 contains 16 residues. V dropped 8 bases and J dropped 4 bases, with 23 bases sitting between them. The CDR3 DNA is TGTGCCAGCGGGCCAGGGTCGGGAGGGAGCGGCTATGGCTACACCTTC. Its translation is CASGPGSGGSGYGYTF.

The CDR3: CASSIRDSNYGYTF. DNA for the CDR3: TGCGCCAGCAGCATCCGGGACAGTAACTATGGCTACACCTTC. The chain carries TRBV4-1 and TRBJ1-2, with TRBD1 matching over 7 bases. Germline loops: CDR1 MGHRA, CDR2 YSYEKL. Unmatched junction bases numbered 4, after V lost 5 bases and J lost 1 base. The CDR3 totals 14 residues.

The chain has TRBV9 and TRBJ2-1; D is possibly TRBD1 (6 bases). CDR3 size: 14 residues. Trimming left V 6 bases short and J 6 bases short, with 16 bases between. The V gene's germline CDR1 is SGDLS and CDR2 YYNGEE. CDR3 protein: CASTTSGRGNEQFF. Here the CDR3 DNA reads TGTGCCAGCACCACCTCAGGCAGGGGCAATGAGCAGTTCTTC.